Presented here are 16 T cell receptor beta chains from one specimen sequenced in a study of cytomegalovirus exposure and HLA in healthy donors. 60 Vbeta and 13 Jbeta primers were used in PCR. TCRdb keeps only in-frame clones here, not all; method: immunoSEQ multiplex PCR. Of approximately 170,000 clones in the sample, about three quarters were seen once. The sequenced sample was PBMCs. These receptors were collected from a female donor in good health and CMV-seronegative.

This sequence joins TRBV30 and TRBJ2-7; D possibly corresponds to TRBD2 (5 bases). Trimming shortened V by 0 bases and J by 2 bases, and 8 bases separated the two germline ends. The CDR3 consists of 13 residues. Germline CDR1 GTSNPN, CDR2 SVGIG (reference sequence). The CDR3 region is CAWSVLDTYEQYF. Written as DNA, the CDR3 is TGTGCCTGGAGTGTACTAGACACCTACGAGCAGTACTTC.

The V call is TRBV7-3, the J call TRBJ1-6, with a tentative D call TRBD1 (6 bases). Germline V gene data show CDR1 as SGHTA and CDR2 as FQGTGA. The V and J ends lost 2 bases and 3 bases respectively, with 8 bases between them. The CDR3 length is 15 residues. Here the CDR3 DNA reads TGTGCCAGCAGCTTAGGGGACATCTATAATTCACCCCTCCACTTT. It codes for CASSLGDIYNSPLHF.

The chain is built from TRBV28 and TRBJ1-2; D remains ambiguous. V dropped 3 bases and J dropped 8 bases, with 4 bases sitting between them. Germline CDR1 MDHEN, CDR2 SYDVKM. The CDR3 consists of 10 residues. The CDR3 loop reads CASSFEGYTF. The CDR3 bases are TGTGCCAGCAGTTTTGAGGGCTACACCTTC.

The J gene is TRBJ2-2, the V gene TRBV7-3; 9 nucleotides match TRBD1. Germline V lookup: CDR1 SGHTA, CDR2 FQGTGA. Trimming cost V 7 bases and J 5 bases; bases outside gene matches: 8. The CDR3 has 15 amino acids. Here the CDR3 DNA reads TGTGCCAGCACCTCAACAGGGGGCAGGACCGGGGAGCTGTTTTTT. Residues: CASTSTGGRTGELFF.

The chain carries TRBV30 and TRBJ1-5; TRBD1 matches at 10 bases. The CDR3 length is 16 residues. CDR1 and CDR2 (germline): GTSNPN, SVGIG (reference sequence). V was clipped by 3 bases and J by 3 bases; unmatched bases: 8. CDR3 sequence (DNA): TGTGCCTGGAGCGGAAAAGGGACAGGGGCCAATCAGCCCCAGCATTTT. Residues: CAWSGKGTGANQPQHF.

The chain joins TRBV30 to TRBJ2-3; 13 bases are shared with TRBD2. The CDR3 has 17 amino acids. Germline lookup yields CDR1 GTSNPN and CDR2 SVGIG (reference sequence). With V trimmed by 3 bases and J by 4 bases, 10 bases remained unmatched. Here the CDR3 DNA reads TGTGCCTGGAGCCCTATCCGGACTAGCGGGAGACCAGATACGCAGTATTTT. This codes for CAWSPIRTSGRPDTQYF.

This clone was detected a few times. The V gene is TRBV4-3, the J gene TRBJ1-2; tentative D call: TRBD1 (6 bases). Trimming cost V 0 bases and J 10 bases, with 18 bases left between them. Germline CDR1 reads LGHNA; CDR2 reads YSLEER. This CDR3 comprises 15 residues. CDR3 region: CASSQDSPDSRSYTF. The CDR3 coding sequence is TGCGCCAGCAGCCAAGATTCCCCGGACAGTCGATCCTACACCTTC.

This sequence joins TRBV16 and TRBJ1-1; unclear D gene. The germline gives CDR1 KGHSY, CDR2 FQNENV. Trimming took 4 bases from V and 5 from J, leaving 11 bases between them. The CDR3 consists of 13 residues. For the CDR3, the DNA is TGTGCCAGCAGCCGCTATTCCGGTACTGAAGCTTTCTTT. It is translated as CASSRYSGTEAFF.

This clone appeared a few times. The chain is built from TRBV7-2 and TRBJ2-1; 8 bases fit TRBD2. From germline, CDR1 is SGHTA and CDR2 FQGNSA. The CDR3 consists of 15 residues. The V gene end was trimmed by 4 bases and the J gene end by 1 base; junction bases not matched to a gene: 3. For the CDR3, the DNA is TGTGCCAGCAGCTGGAGCGGGAGTTCCTACAATGAGCAGTTCTTC. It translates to CASSWSGSSYNEQFF.

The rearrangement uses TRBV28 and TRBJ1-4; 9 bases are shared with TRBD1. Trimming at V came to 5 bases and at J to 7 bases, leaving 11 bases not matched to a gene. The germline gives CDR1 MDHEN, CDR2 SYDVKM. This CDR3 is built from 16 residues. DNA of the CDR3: TGTGCCAGCAGTCGGGGGGACAGGGTCGAAGGTGAAAAACTGTTTTTT. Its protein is CASSRGDRVEGEKLFF.

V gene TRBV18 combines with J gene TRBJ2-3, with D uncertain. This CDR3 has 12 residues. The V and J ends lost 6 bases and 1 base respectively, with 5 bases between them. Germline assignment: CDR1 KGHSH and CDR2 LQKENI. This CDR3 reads CASSPGTDTQYF. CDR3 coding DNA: TGTGCCAGCTCTCCCGGCACAGATACGCAGTATTTT.

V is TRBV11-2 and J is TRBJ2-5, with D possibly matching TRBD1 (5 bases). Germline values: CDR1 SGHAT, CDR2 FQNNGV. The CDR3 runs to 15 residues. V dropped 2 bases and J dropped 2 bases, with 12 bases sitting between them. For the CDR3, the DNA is TGTGCCAGCAGCTTACAGGGCTTGTGGCAAGAGACCCAGTACTTC. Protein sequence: CASSLQGLWQETQYF. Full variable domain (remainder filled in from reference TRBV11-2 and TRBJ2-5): EAGVAQSPRYKIIEKRQSVAFWCNPISGHATLYWYQQILGQGPKLLIQFQNNGVVDDSQLPKDRFSAERLKGVDSTLKIQPAKLEDSAVYLCASSLQGLWQETQYFGPGTRLLVL.

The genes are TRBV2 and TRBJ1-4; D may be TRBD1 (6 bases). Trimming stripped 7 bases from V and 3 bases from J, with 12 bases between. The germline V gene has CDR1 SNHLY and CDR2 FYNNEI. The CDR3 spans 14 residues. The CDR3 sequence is CASNLGGANEKLFF. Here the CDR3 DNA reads TGTGCCAGCAATCTTGGGGGCGCTAATGAAAAACTGTTTTTT.

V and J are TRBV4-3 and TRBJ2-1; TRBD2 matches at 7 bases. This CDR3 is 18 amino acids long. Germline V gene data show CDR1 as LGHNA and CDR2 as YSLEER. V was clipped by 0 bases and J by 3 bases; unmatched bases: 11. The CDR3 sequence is CASSQEEPATSFYNEQFF. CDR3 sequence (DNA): TGCGCCAGCAGCCAAGAGGAGCCGGCGACTAGCTTCTACAATGAGCAGTTCTTC.

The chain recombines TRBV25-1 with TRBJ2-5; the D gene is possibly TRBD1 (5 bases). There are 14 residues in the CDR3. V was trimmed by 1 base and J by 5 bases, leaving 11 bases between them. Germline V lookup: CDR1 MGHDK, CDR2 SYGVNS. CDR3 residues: CASSESLGLETQYF. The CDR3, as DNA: TGTGCCAGCAGTGAATCGCTGGGGCTGGAGACCCAGTACTTC.

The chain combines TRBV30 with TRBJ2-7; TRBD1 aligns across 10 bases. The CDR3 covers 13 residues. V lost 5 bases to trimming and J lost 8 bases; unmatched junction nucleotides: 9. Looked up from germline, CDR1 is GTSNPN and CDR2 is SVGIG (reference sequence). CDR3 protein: CAWGTGELSKQYF. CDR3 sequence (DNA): TGTGCCTGGGGGACAGGGGAACTGTCGAAGCAGTACTTC. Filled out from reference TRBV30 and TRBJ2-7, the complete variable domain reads SQTIHQWPATLVQPVGSPLSLECTVEGTSNPNLYWYRQAAGRGLQLLFYSVGIGQISSEVPQNLSASRPQDRQFILSSKKLLLSDSGFYLCAWGTGELSKQYFGPGTRLTVT.